This T cell receptor beta chain stems from a study of Ad26.COV2.S vaccination and SARS-CoV-2 variants. Study-wide context: Into the muscle, Ad26.COV2.S was dosed once or twice, 56 days apart.

The treatment here: 15 to 20 received Ad26.COV2.S at low or high dose, single or two shots; 5 received placebo; per-sample allocation not given. All samples were drawn on day 63, counting from the first vaccine or placebo injection. Produced via immunoSEQ multiplex PCR; TCRdb's table is partial and in-frame only. The sample contains 350,000 to 500,000 clones, about 90% of which appear only once. Germline CDR1 MNHEY, CDR2 SMNVEV (reference sequence). V shed 5 bases and J 5 bases; nucleotides not matched to a gene: 9. The CDR3 covers 15 residues. The V gene is TRBV27, the J gene TRBJ2-7; 10 bases align to TRBD1. The sequence derives from a person between 18 and 65 years old who received the Ad26.COV2.S COVID-19 vaccine or a placebo. The material sequenced was peripheral blood, taken in a trial of Ad26.COV2.S vaccine versus placebo. CDR3 loop: CASSVSPGTGDEQYF. The CDR3, as DNA: TGTGCCAGCAGTGTTAGTCCCGGGACAGGGGACGAGCAGTACTTC.